The count of the clone carrying this TCR beta chain is one. A read error may account for a junction end that differs from germline. Authors' data handling: Nucleated cell number was recorded as an estimate derived from reference gene primer amplification. Method: immunoSEQ multiplex PCR; TCRdb's copy keeps in-frame clones and lacks some. V and J calls and clone size are those listed in that table; D and trimming were worked out from the DNA. The sample has 50,000 to 75,000 clones; roughly 80% are singletons. CDR3 length: 13 amino acids. CDR1 and CDR2 from the germline V gene are SGHTA and FQGNSA. This sample stems from a study of blood T cell repertoires in COVID-19. Study information: COVID-19 samples collected from the United States, Italy and Spain covered acute and convalescent phases. Sources were T cells, B-cell-depleted T cells, or PBMCs; the material itself was cDNA or gDNA.

The chain combines TRBV7-2 with TRBJ2-7, with 12 positions matching TRBD2. This clonotype originated in an elderly man with active or convalescent COVID-19. Material: peripheral blood. CDR3 amino acids: CASKLAGGPLESF. CDR3 DNA sequence: TGTGCCAGCAAACTAGCGGGAGGCCCCCTTGAGAGCTTC. The full variable domain, rest sourced from reference TRBV7-2 and TRBJ2-7, is GAGVSQSPSNKVTEKGKDVELRCDPISGHTALYWYRQSLGQGLEFLIYFQGNSAPDKSGLPSDRFSAERTGGSVSTLTIQRTQQEDSAVYLCASKLAGGPLESFGPGTRLTVT.